The 25 T cell receptor beta chains below come from one sample, sequenced in a study of radiotherapy plus CTLA-4 blockade in lung cancer. Here immunoSEQ multiplex PCR was the method, and the copy in TCRdb shows in-frame clones only, minus some. This repertoire shows some 70,000 clones, 79% found once; its top ten account for 8% to 10%. Sequencing used peripheral blood, obtained from a patient treated with radiotherapy plus ipilimumab. The receptor set was obtained from a human donor with non-small cell lung cancer who had a complete response to radiotherapy plus ipilimumab.

Relative to its sample, this clone is medium-sized. The V call is TRBV15, the J call TRBJ1-1; D is unclear. The V gene's germline CDR1 is LNHNV and CDR2 YYDKDF (reference sequence). Trimming stripped 0 bases from V and 7 bases from J, with 15 bases between. The CDR3 has 15 amino acids. In DNA form, the CDR3 reads TGTGCCACCAGCAGAGAAAGGGAAGGTACGAATGAAGCTTTCTTT. It translates to CATSREREGTNEAFF.

The chain has TRBV5-8 and TRBJ2-3; 11 nucleotides match TRBD2. After removal of 2 bases from V and 4 bases from J, the junction contained 15 bases not matched to a gene. The germline gives CDR1 SGHTS, CDR2 YDEGEE. The CDR3 sequence is 19 residues long. In DNA form, the CDR3 reads TGTGCCAGCAGCTTTGAAGTAGCGGGAGGGCCATTCAGAGCAGATACGCAGTATTTT. Translated, it gives CASSFEVAGGPFRADTQYF.

J is TRBJ2-2 and V is TRBV5-1; D is tentatively TRBD1 or TRBD2 (6 bases each). The CDR3 runs 15 residues. Germline-derived CDR1 and CDR2 are SGHRS and YFSETQ. V lost 0 bases, J lost 10 bases, and 16 bases lay in between. CDR3 DNA sequence: TGCGCCAGCAGCTTGGACGGGGGCGCCGGCGAGGAGCTGTTTTTT. Translating it yields CASSLDGGAGEELFF.

The V and J genes are TRBV4-1 and TRBJ2-1; no clear D gene. The germline V gene has CDR1 MGHRA and CDR2 YSYEKL. The CDR3 runs to 15 residues. The ends were cut back, 2 bases at V and 3 bases at J, with 11 bases in the middle. CDR3 residues: CASSQSRAFYNEQFF. The CDR3 DNA is TGCGCCAGCAGCCAAAGTCGGGCCTTCTACAATGAGCAGTTCTTC.

This chain connects TRBV5-1 to TRBJ1-2; D ambiguous. V was cut by 0 bases and J by 8 bases, with 11 bases left in between. The germline CDR1 and CDR2 sequences are SGHRS and YFSETQ. There are 13 residues in the CDR3. CDR3 sequence reads: CASSLGGGYGYTF. The CDR3 region has the DNA TGCGCCAGCAGCTTGGGAGGTGGCTACGGCTACACCTTC.

The chain carries TRBV11-2 and TRBJ2-5; 15 bases fit TRBD2. V trimming: 5 bases; J trimming: 7 bases; junction bases outside the gene matches: 8. The CDR3 has 16 residues. CDR1 and CDR2 from the germline V gene are SGHAT and FQNNGV. The CDR3 nucleotides are TGTGCCAGCAGCCCAAGGACTAGCGGGAGGGTTATGACCCAGTACTTC. This encodes CASSPRTSGRVMTQYF.

V gene TRBV5-1 combines with J gene TRBJ1-5; TRBD1 matches at 8 bases. Germline V gives CDR1 SGHRS, CDR2 YFSETQ. V shed 0 bases and J 5 bases; nucleotides not matched to a gene: 4. CDR3 size: 15 residues. The CDR3 region is CASSLGTGTHQPQHF. CDR3 DNA sequence: TGCGCCAGCAGCTTGGGGACAGGGACTCATCAGCCCCAGCATTTT.

The rearrangement uses TRBV30 and TRBJ1-2; D is ambiguous. V dropped 4 bases and J dropped 6 bases, with 15 bases sitting between them. The CDR3 is 13 amino acids. Germline V gene sequence: CDR1 GTSNPN, CDR2 SVGIG (reference sequence). The CDR3, as DNA: TGTGCCTGGACCAAGCTCGGGTTCCATGGCTACACCTTC. Translating it yields CAWTKLGFHGYTF. Full variable domain (missing parts from reference TRBV30 and TRBJ1-2): SQTIHQWPATLVQPVGSPLSLECTVEGTSNPNLYWYRQAAGRGLQLLFYSVGIGQISSEVPQNLSASRPQDRQFILSSKKLLLSDSGFYLCAWTKLGFHGYTFGSGTRLTVV.

In its sample, this clone was seen once. The chain joins TRBV11-2 to TRBJ2-2; a weak D match, TRBD2 (5 bases). Trimming stripped 5 bases from V and 5 bases from J, with 15 bases between. The germline CDR1 and CDR2 sequences are SGHAT and FQNNGV. The CDR3 sequence is 15 residues long. CDR3 nucleotide sequence: TGTGCCAGCAGCCCCTATCCCAGGAGGACCGGGGAGCTGTTTTTT. Its protein is CASSPYPRRTGELFF.

The CDR3 is CASSREDNEQFF. Written as DNA, the CDR3 is TGCGCCAGCAGCAGGGAGGACAATGAGCAGTTCTTC. This chain uses TRBV5-1 with TRBJ2-1, with D perhaps matching TRBD2 (6 bases). V lost 4 bases, J lost 5 bases, and 7 bases lay in between. CDR3 length: 12 amino acids. CDR1 is SGHRS, CDR2 YFSETQ, per germline.

This chain connects TRBV4-3 to TRBJ1-2, with D unclear. Germline V gene sequence: CDR1 LGHNA, CDR2 YSLEER. The V gene lost 5 bases and the J gene lost 8 bases, with 21 bases spanning the gap. The CDR3 is made up of 15 amino acids. The CDR3, as DNA: TGCGCCAGCAGCGAATCGCTGGTTATGGAGTGGGGCTACACCTTC. Its translation is CASSESLVMEWGYTF.

V and J are TRBV5-5 and TRBJ1-5; 7 bases agree with TRBD1. The CDR3 is 14 amino acids. With V trimmed by 4 bases and J by 4 bases, 5 bases remained unmatched. CDR1 is SGHKS and CDR2 is YYEKEE in the germline V gene (reference sequence). CDR3: CASSTLTGNQPQHF. The CDR3 DNA sequence: TGTGCCAGCAGCACCCTGACAGGGAATCAGCCCCAGCATTTT. Filled out from reference TRBV5-5 and TRBJ1-5, the complete variable domain reads DAGVTQSPTHLIKTRGQQVTLRCSPISGHKSVSWYQQVLGQGPQFIFQYYEKEERGRGNFPDRFSARQFPNYSSELNVNALLLGDSALYLCASSTLTGNQPQHFGDGTRLSIL.

The DNA of the CDR3 is TGCGCCAGCAGCTCTTTTATACGGACGGGACGTGATATCACAGATACGCAGTATTTT. Translated, it gives CASSSFIRTGRDITDTQYF. The genes are TRBV4-1 and TRBJ2-3, with D possibly being TRBD1 or TRBD2 (5 bases each). Germline CDR1 MGHRA, CDR2 YSYEKL. Trimming stripped 5 bases from V and 2 bases from J, with 26 bases between. The CDR3 is 19 residues long.

The V and J genes are TRBV12-5 and TRBJ2-7; D is perhaps TRBD2 (6 bases). The CDR3 runs to 17 residues. CDR1 and CDR2 (germline): LGHNT, FRNRAP. V lost 1 base and J lost 3, with 19 bases in between. The chain's CDR3 is CASGLGASGLLNYEQYF. The CDR3 DNA reads as TGTGCTAGTGGTTTGGGCGCTTCGGGACTCCTTAACTACGAGCAGTACTTC.

This clone was found once. This CDR3 is CSAPRVVEQFF. The DNA for the CDR3 is TGCAGTGCTCCCAGGGTTGTTGAGCAGTTCTTC. V gene TRBV20-1 combines with J gene TRBJ2-1; D is perhaps TRBD1 (5 bases). Per the germline V gene, CDR1 is DFQATT and CDR2 is SNEGSKA (reference sequence). V was cut by 5 bases and J by 9 bases, with 11 bases left in between. This CDR3 region has 11 residues.

This clone was counted between two and nine times. The chain links TRBV7-9 to TRBJ1-2; 8 positions agree with TRBD1. Germline CDR1 reads SEHNR; CDR2 reads FQNEAQ (reference sequence). The CDR3 is 16 amino acids. Losses at the gene ends were 1 base for V and 2 bases for J; bases not matched to a gene: 6. The CDR3 nucleotides are TGTGCCAGCAGCTTAGGGTCAGGGGGCGCAAACTATGGCTACACCTTC. Translated: CASSLGSGGANYGYTF.

The rearrangement joins TRBV6-1 to TRBJ1-5; D perhaps matches TRBD1 (5 bases). The CDR3 totals 16 residues. V lost 3 bases and J 5 bases, leaving 17 bases between the germline ends. Germline-derived CDR1 and CDR2 are MNHNS and SASEGT. The CDR3 is CASSDEGREGYQPQHF. The CDR3 DNA sequence: TGTGCCAGCAGTGATGAGGGCAGGGAGGGATATCAGCCCCAGCATTTT.

The J gene is TRBJ1-1, the V gene TRBV29-1; no reliable D call. The CDR3 sequence is 14 residues long. Germline V lookup: CDR1 SQVTM, CDR2 ANQGSEA. Trimming stripped 6 bases from V and 0 bases from J, with 14 bases between. The CDR3 bases are TGCAGCGTAGCCCACGGACGGCTGAACACTGAAGCTTTCTTT. Its protein is CSVAHGRLNTEAFF.

This clone was detected a few times. This rearrangement joins TRBV27 to TRBJ2-2, with 8 bases fitting TRBD1. CDR3 length equals 16 residues. After removal of 5 bases from V and 1 base from J, the junction contained 6 bases not matched to a gene. Germline CDR1 reads MNHEY; CDR2 reads SMNVEV (reference sequence). The CDR3: CASSLTGTGNTGELFF. As DNA, the CDR3 is TGTGCCAGCAGTCTCACCGGGACAGGGAACACCGGGGAGCTGTTTTTT.

A single count supports this clone. The genes are TRBV18 and TRBJ1-5; TRBD1 agrees at 8 bases. V shed 8 bases, J shed 6 bases, and the junction held 12 bases outside the gene matches. The CDR3 spans 15 residues. CDR1 KGHSH and CDR2 LQKENI come from the germline V gene. CDR3 sequence: CASTIQGADGQPQHF. The CDR3 nucleotides read TGTGCCAGCACCATTCAGGGGGCGGACGGTCAGCCCCAGCATTTT.

The count of this clone is one. The V call is TRBV5-1, the J call TRBJ1-1; 8 nucleotides align to TRBD1. With 3 bases clipped from V and 2 bases from J, the junction kept 9 bases outside the gene matches. This CDR3 spans 16 amino acids. Germline CDR1 and CDR2: SGHRS and YFSETQ. This CDR3 is CASSSPYRGKNTEAFF. The CDR3 coding sequence is TGCGCCAGCAGCTCACCGTACAGGGGGAAAAACACTGAAGCTTTCTTT.

V gene TRBV5-5 combines with J gene TRBJ1-2, with D perhaps TRBD1 (5 bases). Germline loops: CDR1 SGHKS, CDR2 YYEKEE (reference sequence). The CDR3 is 15 residues long. Trimming took off 4 bases at V and 3 bases at J, with 16 bases between the two ends. This CDR3 reads CASSPQGVKDYGYTF. The CDR3, as DNA: TGTGCCAGCAGCCCCCAGGGAGTTAAAGACTATGGCTACACCTTC.

The chain is built from TRBV29-1 and TRBJ2-1; 7 bases fit TRBD2. The CDR3 totals 11 residues. V lost 7 bases and J lost 5; bases outside the gene matches: 2. The germline CDR1 and CDR2 sequences are SQVTM and ANQGSEA. CDR3 bases: TGCAGCGGGACTAGAAACAATGAGCAGTTCTTC. Translating it yields CSGTRNNEQFF.

J is TRBJ2-1 and V is TRBV13; TRBD1 matches 9 bases. The CDR3 loop spans 13 amino acids. Trimming at V came to 1 base and at J to 16 bases, leaving 8 bases not matched to a gene. Germline V CDR1 and CDR2: PRHDT, FYEKMQ (reference sequence). In DNA form, the CDR3 reads TGTGCCAGCAGCTTAGCCCGGGACAGGGTGGTTTTCTTC. Its translation: CASSLARDRVVFF.

This clone has a handful of counts. The chain recombines TRBV5-4 with TRBJ1-1; D unresolved. Between the trimmed V and J ends, which lost 1 base and 0 bases, there was a span of 4 bases. Germline assignment: CDR1 SGHNT and CDR2 YYREEE (reference sequence). The length of the CDR3 is 13 residues. The CDR3 here is CASSLPLNTEAFF. For the CDR3, the DNA is TGTGCCAGCAGCTTGCCCTTGAACACTGAAGCTTTCTTT.